The source of this T cell receptor (beta chain) is a study of shared clonotypes between healthy human individuals (TCRdb year 2020). Concerning the study at large: A couple of women and three men aged 18 to 49 years were included in the cohort. Per donor, three plates each were used for CD4 naive and CD4 memory, two for CD8 naive, and one for CD8 memory. The study deeply sequenced blood TCR repertoires of about 5 healthy adults to estimate repertoire size and the extent of clonotype sharing between individuals. Different laboratories and diverse techniques were used to prepare libraries and sequence TCR repertoires, to increase sequencing depth and limit assay-specific biases. Leukapheresis yielded between about 0.94 and 10 billion PBMCs per donor. Overall study results and their limits: Sharing across a handful of donors was observed for about 4.8% of naive CD4, 3% to 3.5% of naive CD8, 2.3% of memory CD4, and approximately 0.41% of memory CD8 clonotypes. Higher generation probabilities were observed for clonotypes shared by all four sorted-subset donors than for non-shared clonotypes. The genetic and exposure-history diversity represented was limited by the small number of donors. Only blood was sampled, and tissue TCR repertoires likely differ from those in blood. Pairwise subsampling led to the expectation that sequencing depth would affect the degree of clonotype sharing among donors. Naive subsets generally had larger estimated clonotype richness than memory subsets did. Rarefaction of sorted-subset datasets indicated incomplete sequencing despite the large sequencing depth.

TCR CDR3 regions were amplified from genomic DNA by multiplex PCR using the deep immunoSEQ assay. For each cell subset, the extracted genomic DNA was distributed evenly across all wells of several immunoSEQ 96-well plates, and each plate served as one replicate. For sorted subsets, each replicate PCR was loaded with approximately 0.2 ug genomic DNA, equivalent to about 30,000 T cell genomes. Purified libraries were quantified with a Qubit 3.0 fluorometer, sized on a Bioanalyzer 2100, and re-quantified with the KAPA Library Quantification kit. Each immunoSEQ 96-well plate was sequenced on its own single-read 150-cycle Illumina NextSeq 550 flow cell. The original pipeline was this. Because the immunoSEQ output included only junctional sequences and no quality scores, the filtering could not be the same as the filtering used for full-length reads. To assign V/J genes and CDR3, sequences were annotated against IMGT germline references using PyIR, a Python wrapper for IgBLAST v1.9. Reads were removed for weak V/J assignments (E-value above 1e-6), missing CDR3, stop codons, out-of-frame junctions, or ambiguous translated residues. V3J clonotypes were defined as sequences sharing an identical inferred V gene, J gene, and CDR3 amino acid sequence. Percentage overlap between repertoires was calculated by dividing the number of shared unique clonotypes by the size of the smaller repertoire. Three approaches were used to assess repertoire richness: RTK rarefaction, the Chao1 estimator, and Recon v2.1 estimates of unobserved clonotypes. OLGA was used to compute generation probabilities for all TCRbeta clonotypes that the gDNA method yielded from a handful of donors. TCRdb took over this immuneACCESS table, retaining in-frame rearrangements with V and J assigned. Such tables are incomplete; in checked studies, under half of the missing clones stem from an unresolved V gene, and the remainder is unexplained. V and J calls plus clone size are reproduced from that table; the DNA served to infer D and trimming. The sample table records some 1.5 million clones; under 99% of these occur just once. The ten largest clones take up around 0.47% of the sample.

The donors were healthy, HIV-negative adults who had no recently reported acute infections or vaccinations. Every donor was a Caucasian adult living in Nashville, Tennessee, USA. CD4+ T cells were enriched by magnetic negative selection, after which naive cells were positively selected on CD45RA and the negative fraction was taken as the memory subset. After blood collection by leukapheresis, PBMCs were isolated using Ficoll-Histopaque density gradient centrifugation and then cryopreserved in the vapor phase of liquid nitrogen. Analytical flow cytometry was used to check the purity and quantity of every magnetically sorted T cell population. Genomic DNA was isolated from every sorted fraction and measured by UV absorbance on a Nanodrop 2000c. Spanning cysteine to phenylalanine, the CDR3 consists of 14 amino acids. The DNA shown is the 42-base CDR3, in frame from base 1. V is pared back by 7 bases and J by 3 bases, with 15 bases lying between the germline termini. CDR1 MNHEY and CDR2 SMNVEV were looked up in the germline V gene (reference sequence).

With respect to this clone: What antigen it recognizes has not been identified. Base qualities are not provided; no much larger clone lies one nucleotide away.

The sample taken for sequencing was naive CD4+ T cells sorted from blood. The sample's cell subset or site label, decoded: CD45RA+ positively selected. The rearrangement combines TRBV27 with TRBJ2-5, with a tentative D gene TRBD2 over 5 matching bases. The receptor was derived from a young man in good health. The bases are TGTGCCAGCAAACTAAAAATGAGGGAAGAGACCCAGTACTTC. It codes for CASKLKMREETQYF.